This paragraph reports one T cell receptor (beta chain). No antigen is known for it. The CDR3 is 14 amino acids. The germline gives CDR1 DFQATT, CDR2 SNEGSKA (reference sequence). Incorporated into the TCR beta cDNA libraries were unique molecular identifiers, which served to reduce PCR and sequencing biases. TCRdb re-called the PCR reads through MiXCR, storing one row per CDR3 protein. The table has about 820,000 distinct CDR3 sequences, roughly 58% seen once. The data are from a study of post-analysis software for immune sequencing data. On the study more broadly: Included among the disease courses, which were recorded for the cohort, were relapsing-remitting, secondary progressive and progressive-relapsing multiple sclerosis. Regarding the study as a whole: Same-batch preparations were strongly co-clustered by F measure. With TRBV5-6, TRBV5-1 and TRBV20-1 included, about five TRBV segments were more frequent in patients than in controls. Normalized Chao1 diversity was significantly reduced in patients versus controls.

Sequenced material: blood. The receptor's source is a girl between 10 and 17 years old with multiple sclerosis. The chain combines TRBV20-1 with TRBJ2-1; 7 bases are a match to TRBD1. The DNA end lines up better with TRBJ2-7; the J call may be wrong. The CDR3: CSAKIAQGDYEQYF. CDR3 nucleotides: TGCAGTGCTAAAATCGCGCAGGGGGATTACGAGCAGTACTTC.